Listed below are T cell receptor beta chains from one sample, sequenced in a study of metastatic and nonmetastatic thyroid tumors. TCRdb re-clonotyped the PCR reads via MiXCR. The repertoire has approximately 7,800 clones, about a quarter of them found once; the top ten carry approximately 13%. The specimen sequenced was adjacent normal tissue. The receptors stem from a female donor with papillary thyroid cancer or a benign thyroid nodule (not recorded which). Some clones in this sample may be carry-over from other donors' samples. Both conserved end residues are part of each CDR3. Each record gives: D gene, J gene, V gene, clone size, CDR3 length, CDR3 DNA, CDR3 protein. The D gene is left open where the match is weak. The listing skips clone size in some rows; elsewhere it reads once, few, many or a size class.

NA,TRBJ2-1,TRBV7-3,NA,15,TGTGCCAACAGCCCAGGCGGCCCCTACGTTAATGAGCAGTTCTTC,CANSPGGPYVNEQFF
TRBD2,TRBJ2-3,TRBV11-1,medium-sized,15,TGTGCCAGCAGCTTTAGCGGGAGAAGAACAGATACGCAGTATTTT,CASSFSGRRTDTQYF
NA,TRBJ2-3,TRBV20-1,NA,14,TGCAGTGCTAGAGGAACAGGGACCACAGATACGCAGTATTTT,CSARGTGTTDTQYF
TRBD1,TRBJ1-1,TRBV13,medium-sized,12,TGTGCCAGCAGAACTCCGGGACAGGGAGCTTTCTTT,CASRTPGQGAFF
TRBD2,TRBJ2-7,TRBV5-1,NA,15,TGCGCCAGCAGCGCAGCGGGGGGCCTCTTCTACGAGCAGTACTTC,CASSAAGGLFYEQYF
TRBD1,TRBJ2-1,TRBV11-3,medium-sized,16,TGTGCCAGCAGCTCACCAGGGGGCGCAGTGATCAATGAGCAGTTCTTC,CASSSPGGAVINEQFF
NA,TRBJ2-3,TRBV24-1,NA,14,TGTGCCACCAGTGTCGATACTAGCACAGATACGCAGTATTTT,CATSVDTSTDTQYF
TRBD2,TRBJ2-2,TRBV6-1,medium-sized,15,TGTGCCAGCAGACTAGCGGGAGGGCCGTTGGGGGAGCTGTTTTTT,CASRLAGGPLGELFF
NA,TRBJ1-2,TRBV11-2,NA,15,TGTGCCAGCAGCTTAGCCCCCACCCCGGGCTATGGCTACACCTTC,CASSLAPTPGYGYTF
TRBD1,TRBJ2-7,TRBV5-1,medium-sized,15,TGCGCCAGCAGCTCAGCCGGGACAGGTGAAGACGAGCAGTACTTC,CASSSAGTGEDEQYF
TRBD1,TRBJ1-2,TRBV7-2,few,14,TGTGCCATCAGCTCACGACAGGGGAGCTATGGCTACGCCTTC,CAISSRQGSYGYAF
NA,TRBJ1-2,TRBV9,medium-sized,11,TGTGCCAGCGGCCAGGGGTATGGCTACACCTTC,CASGQGYGYTF
NA,TRBJ2-3,TRBV9,NA,15,TGTGCCAGCAGCGTAGGGGTATCAATAGCAGATACGCAGTATTTT,CASSVGVSIADTQYF
TRBD2,TRBJ2-7,TRBV24-1,NA,18,TGTGCCACCATTAGATTAGCGGGAGGGCCAAGTGTCGCCTACGAGCAGTACTTC,CATIRLAGGPSVAYEQYF
NA,TRBJ1-4,TRBV9,many,14,TGTGCCAGCAGCGTAGCTTTGGGAAATGAAAAACTGTTTTTT,CASSVALGNEKLFF
NA,TRBJ2-5,TRBV28,NA,12,TGTGCCAGCAGTAAACAGGTGGAGACCCAGTACTTC,CASSKQVETQYF
NA,TRBJ1-1,TRBV11-2,few,14,TGTGCCAGCAGCCCCGCGTCCACGAACACTGAAGCTTTCTTT,CASSPASTNTEAFF
TRBD1,TRBJ2-7,TRBV10-3,medium-sized,14,TGTGCCATCAGGGACAGGGGCAGTGCCTACGAGCAGTACTTC,CAIRDRGSAYEQYF
TRBD1,TRBJ1-5,TRBV6-2/TRBV6-3,NA,15,TGTGCCAGCAGACCGGGAACAGGGGTTGGACAGCCCCAGCATTTT,CASRPGTGVGQPQHF
TRBD2,TRBJ2-7,TRBV20-1,NA,16,TGCAGTGCTAGAAAGTCAAATAGCGGGAACATCTACGAGCAGTACTTC,CSARKSNSGNIYEQYF
NA,TRBJ2-1,TRBV6-1,NA,12,TGTGCCACCCTCCTTTCAGTGAATGAGCAGTTCTTC,CATLLSVNEQFF
NA,TRBJ1-3,TRBV2,NA,13,TGTGCCAGCAGTCCGAACAGCCGAAACACCATATATTTT,CASSPNSRNTIYF
NA,TRBJ2-7,TRBV10-1,medium-sized,14,TGCGCCAGCAGTCAAGGGGTGAGCGGCTACGAGCAGTACTTC,CASSQGVSGYEQYF
NA,TRBJ2-4,TRBV25-1,many,14,TGTGCCAGCAGTGCGGTGGGGGCCAAAAACATTCAGTACTTC,CASSAVGAKNIQYF
TRBD1,TRBJ2-7,TRBV6-2/TRBV6-3,NA,14,TGTGCCAGCAAGGCGACAGGGGGCATTTACGAGCAGTACTTC,CASKATGGIYEQYF
TRBD1,TRBJ1-2,TRBV9,few,15,TGTGCCAGCAGCCCCAGGACAGGCAACAACTATGGCTACACCTTC,CASSPRTGNNYGYTF
NA,TRBJ2-7,TRBV5-4,NA,16,TGTGCCAGCAGCTTGGGAGGCAGTCCCGTCTCCTACGAGCAGTACTTC,CASSLGGSPVSYEQYF
NA,TRBJ1-1,TRBV11-2,NA,15,TGTGCCAGCAGCTTAGATCCGGGGGGCAACACTGAAGCTTTCTTT,CASSLDPGGNTEAFF
NA,TRBJ1-2,TRBV6-4,NA,13,TGTGCCAGCAGCCTTGTCGGCGGCTATGGCTACACCTTC,CASSLVGGYGYTF
NA,TRBJ1-5,TRBV7-8,NA,15,TGTGCCAGCAGCTCCACAGGACAGTGGAGTCAGCCCCAGCATTTT,CASSSTGQWSQPQHF
NA,TRBJ2-7,TRBV5-1,NA,15,TGCGCCAGCAGCTCGACTAGTGGAGGGTCGAACGAGCAGTACTTC,CASSSTSGGSNEQYF
NA,TRBJ1-3,TRBV6-1,medium-sized,13,TGTGCCAGCAGAGGGACCGGTGGAAACACCATATATTTT,CASRGTGGNTIYF
NA,TRBJ2-7,TRBV20-1,few,15,TGCAGTGCTAAAGGGATTTTAGGAGACTCCTACGAGCAGTACTTC,CSAKGILGDSYEQYF
NA,TRBJ1-2,TRBV6-1,few,14,TGTGCCAGCAGTGAAGCGGACAGCTCTTATGGCTACACCTTC,CASSEADSSYGYTF
NA,TRBJ2-7,TRBV7-2,NA,14,TGTGCCAGCAGCTTAGTGGACTACTCCTACGAGCAGTACTTC,CASSLVDYSYEQYF
NA,TRBJ1-1,TRBV20-1,NA,14,TGCAGTGCTAGAGATGACCCCCAGAACACTGAAGCTTTCTTT,CSARDDPQNTEAFF
NA,TRBJ2-1,TRBV29-1,many,14,TGCAGCGTTGGAGAGTACCTTCGGAACAATGAGCAGTTCTTC,CSVGEYLRNNEQFF
TRBD1,TRBJ1-4,TRBV5-1,NA,16,TGCGCCAGCAGCATACCTACGGGACAGCTTAATGAAAAACTGTTTTTT,CASSIPTGQLNEKLFF
NA,TRBJ2-6,TRBV6-1,medium-sized,15,TGTGCCAGCAAGATTTGGGAAACTGGGGCCAACGTCCTGACTTTC,CASKIWETGANVLTF
TRBD1,TRBJ2-7,TRBV28,medium-sized,13,TGTGCCAGCAGTTTGAGGACAGGCCACGAGCAGTACTTC,CASSLRTGHEQYF
TRBD1,TRBJ1-6,TRBV11-3,medium-sized,14,TGTGCCAGCAGCGGGACAGGGGGCAATTCACCCCTCCACTTT,CASSGTGGNSPLHF
NA,TRBJ1-1,TRBV2,NA,14,TGTGCCAGCAGTGAAATGGGGAGGGGACTGGGGGCTTTCTTT,CASSEMGRGLGAFF
NA,TRBJ1-6,TRBV6-4,NA,13,TGTGCCAGCAGCCGGGACACTAATTCACCCCTCCACTTT,CASSRDTNSPLHF
NA,TRBJ2-3,TRBV20-1,once,14,TGCAGTGCCAAGGATGGTAGGGGCCCAGATACGCAGTATTTT,CSAKDGRGPDTQYF
TRBD2,TRBJ2-3,TRBV7-1,NA,19,TGTGCCAGCAGCTCACCCCGGACTAGCGGGAGGGCCAGGGCAGATACGCAGTATTTT,CASSSPRTSGRARADTQYF
NA,TRBJ1-6,TRBV5-1,NA,12,TGCGCCAGCAGCCCACAGGGTTCACCCCTCCACTTT,CASSPQGSPLHF
NA,TRBJ2-7,TRBV6-4,few,9,TGTGCCAGCTCCTACGAGCAGTACTTC,CASSYEQYF
NA,TRBJ2-7,TRBV27,NA,15,TGTGCCAGCAGTTTATTGACGGGTCCCTCCTACGAGCAGTACTTC,CASSLLTGPSYEQYF
NA,TRBJ1-1,TRBV12-3/TRBV12-4,many,14,TGTGCCAGCAGTTCGGGACCGATGAACACTGAAGCCTTCTTT,CASSSGPMNTEAFF
TRBD2,TRBJ2-7,TRBV11-1,NA,16,TGTGCCAGCAGCTTAGGACTAGCGGGAGATCTCGACGAGCAGTACTTC,CASSLGLAGDLDEQYF
NA,TRBJ1-2,TRBV28,few,12,TGTGCCAGCCTTGTGAATGGCTATGTCTACACCTTC,CASLVNGYVYTF